This T cell receptor beta chain was sequenced in a study of CD8 T cells in ankylosing spondylitis. Study-wide points: In ankylosing spondylitis blood, a motif of roughly eight highly homologous TCR beta variants appeared characteristic. CD8+ cells made up the disease-linked clones, which were relatively rare in peripheral blood. A number of the motif variants had already been described in reactive arthritis synovial fluid and blood.

As regards this clonotype: The target antigen is unknown.

This CDR3 is 15 amino acids long. V was clipped by 3 bases and J by 5 bases; unmatched bases: 7. CDR1 is SGHRS, CDR2 YFSETQ, per germline. In making TCR beta libraries, quantitative 5'-RACE with molecular barcodes was used. TCRdb processed the 5' RACE reads anew with MiXCR; each CDR3 protein has one entry. The sample comprises 300,000 to 400,000 distinct CDR3 sequences, around 20% of which are singletons, and around 17% rests with the top ten. The receptor's source is a male donor with ankylosing spondylitis. The chain combines TRBV5-1 with TRBJ2-2, with 7 bases fitting TRBD1. The specimen was blood, either unsorted or a sorted T cell fraction (not recorded which). As DNA, the CDR3 is TGCGCCAGCAGCTCGCAGCCGACAGGGACCGGGGAGCTGTTTTTT. Translation: CASSSQPTGTGELFF.